A selection of T cell receptor beta chains follows, all from one sample in a study of PD-L1 blockade in urothelial cancer. Only in-frame clones appear in the TCRdb table, and some are missing; sequencing was by immunoSEQ multiplex PCR. This table holds about 80,000 clones, around four fifths found once. The material sequenced was PBMCs, taken around atezolizumab (anti-PD-L1) treatment. The receptors derive from a man aged 35 to 55 with urothelial cancer. Both conserved end residues are part of each CDR3. Fields, in order: D gene, J gene, clone size, V gene, CDR3 DNA, CDR3 protein. D genes are given only for firm matches. A row's size may be missing; if present it is once, few, many or a size class.

TRBD1,TRBJ1-2,once,TRBV2,TGTGCCAGCAGTGTTATGGGACAGGGGGCGCTTGGCTACACCTTC,CASSVMGQGALGYTF
-,TRBJ2-7,-,TRBV7-8,TGTGCCAGCAGCCGCGGACAGAGGTACGAGCAGTACTTC,CASSRGQRYEQYF
TRBD1,TRBJ1-2,-,TRBV6-6,TGTGCCAGCAGCCCGACCCTTGAAGGGGGACAGGATGGCTACACCTTC,CASSPTLEGGQDGYTF
-,TRBJ1-1,few,TRBV6-5,TGTGCCAGCAGTTCAGGGGTACCTGAAGCTTTCTTT,CASSSGVPEAFF
TRBD1,TRBJ2-3,-,TRBV2,TGTGCCAGCAGGGGACAGGGGGTGACCACAGATACGCAGTATTTT,CASRGQGVTTDTQYF
TRBD1,TRBJ2-3,-,TRBV5-4,TGTGCCAGCAGCTTGGGAGGGACAGGGACAGATACGCAGTATTTT,CASSLGGTGTDTQYF
TRBD1,TRBJ1-5,-,TRBV6-1,TGTGCCAGCAACCCGACAGGGGGAAATCAGCCCCAGCATTTT,CASNPTGGNQPQHF
-,TRBJ1-3,-,TRBV6-5,TGTGCCAGCAGCTCTACTGCAAGCTCTGGAAACACCATATATTTT,CASSSTASSGNTIYF
-,TRBJ1-2,-,TRBV27,TGTGCCAGCAGTTCCGGGGGTAGTTATGGCTACACCTTC,CASSSGGSYGYTF
-,TRBJ1-5,once,TRBV4-1,TGCGCCAGCAGCCAGCTACCGAGCCAGCCCCAGCATTTT,CASSQLPSQPQHF
-,TRBJ2-3,-,TRBV27,TGTGCCAGCAGTTTCCTAGGGGTTGGGGATACGCAGTATTTT,CASSFLGVGDTQYF
TRBD1,TRBJ2-2,once,TRBV9,TGTGCCTCGTCATACGGGACAGGGTCCACCGGGGAGCTGTTTTTT,CASSYGTGSTGELFF
TRBD1,TRBJ1-2,-,TRBV19,TGTGCCAGCAAGGACAGGGCTGGCTATGGCTACACCTTC,CASKDRAGYGYTF
TRBD1,TRBJ2-2,-,TRBV28,TGTGCCAGCAGTTTATCTCAGGGGGCGCCCGGGGAGCTGTTTTTT,CASSLSQGAPGELFF
-,TRBJ1-2,once,TRBV6-1,TGTGCCAGCAGTTTAGCCTATGGCTACACCTTC,CASSLAYGYTF
TRBD1,TRBJ2-7,-,TRBV19,TGTGCCAGTAGTACCCAGACAGGGTGGCACGAGCAGTACTTC,CASSTQTGWHEQYF
-,TRBJ2-1,-,TRBV19,TGTGCCAGTAGTAGGTCCTTAGTATTGGATGAGCAGTTCTTC,CASSRSLVLDEQFF
TRBD2,TRBJ2-7,-,TRBV4-2,TGTGCCAGCAGCCAAGATGCGACTAGCGGGTACGAGCAGTACTTC,CASSQDATSGYEQYF
TRBD2,TRBJ2-1,-,TRBV6-1,TGTGCCAGCAGTGTCGGACTAGCGGGGGGCAATGAGCAGTTCTTC,CASSVGLAGGNEQFF
-,TRBJ1-3,-,TRBV19,TGTGCCAGTAGCCCAAGATCGAGTTGGAGAGGAAACACCATATATTTT,CASSPRSSWRGNTIYF
TRBD2,TRBJ2-2,-,TRBV6-5,TGTGCCAGCAGGCTAGCGGGAGTTCCCGGGGAGCTGTTTTTT,CASRLAGVPGELFF
TRBD1,TRBJ2-7,-,TRBV19,TGTGCCAGTGGAGGGACAGGGGGGTACTACGAGCAGTACTTC,CASGGTGGYYEQYF
-,TRBJ2-7,-,TRBV13,TGTGCCAGCAGCGTACAGGTGGGCGAGCAGTACTTC,CASSVQVGEQYF
-,TRBJ2-1,-,TRBV6-5,TGTGCCAGCAGTTACCGGGAGATAGGCAATGAGCAGTTCTTC,CASSYREIGNEQFF
-,TRBJ2-7,-,TRBV7-9,TGTGCCAGCAGCTGGTCCCGGGGCAGGGGACGATTGTACGAGCAGTACTTC,CASSWSRGRGRLYEQYF
TRBD2,TRBJ2-2,-,TRBV6-1,TGTGCCAGCCGGCGGGGGGCCGGGGAGCTGTTTTTT,CASRRGAGELFF
-,TRBJ1-1,-,TRBV27,TGTGCCAGCAGTCAAACAGGGAAGCGGACTGAAGCTTTCTTT,CASSQTGKRTEAFF
TRBD2,TRBJ2-7,-,TRBV5-1,TGCGCCAGCAGCAGGGAGGGTTCGAGTGAGCAGTACTTC,CASSREGSSEQYF
TRBD1,TRBJ2-7,few,TRBV29-1,TGCAGCGTTAGGGACAGGGAGAACCACGAGCAGTACTTC,CSVRDRENHEQYF
TRBD1,TRBJ1-2,-,TRBV28,TGTGCCAGCCTCGGGACAGTCTATGGCTACACCTTC,CASLGTVYGYTF
TRBD2,TRBJ2-7,-,TRBV15,TGTGCCACCAGTTTGACTAGCGCGGACCTTTACGAGCAGTACTTC,CATSLTSADLYEQYF
TRBD1,TRBJ1-5,-,TRBV4-1,TGCGCCAGCAGCCAAAAGGATCTTCTCCCTGGAGGGGGCCAGCCCCAGCATTTT,CASSQKDLLPGGGQPQHF
-,TRBJ2-7,once,TRBV28,TGTGCCAGCAGTCTTTCCTACTACGAGCAGTACTTC,CASSLSYYEQYF
TRBD1,TRBJ1-2,once,TRBV5-6,TGTGCCAGCAGCTCGGAACTAACAGGGGGTCATGGCTACACCTTC,CASSSELTGGHGYTF
-,TRBJ1-1,-,TRBV5-1,TGCGCCAGCAGCCGGGCCCCGACAGGCAACACTGAAGCTTTCTTT,CASSRAPTGNTEAFF
-,TRBJ1-2,-,TRBV18,TGTGCCAGCTCACCGGAGGCGAATGGCTACACCTTC,CASSPEANGYTF
TRBD1,TRBJ1-2,-,TRBV18,TGTGCCAGCTCACTCGGACAGGGGTTTGGCTACACCTTC,CASSLGQGFGYTF
-,TRBJ2-1,-,TRBV19,TGTGCCAGTAGTGCAGACAGTGACAATGAGCAGTTCTTC,CASSADSDNEQFF
TRBD1,TRBJ2-3,-,TRBV6-5,TGTGCCAGCAGTTACGGGACAGCAGATACGCAGTATTTT,CASSYGTADTQYF
-,TRBJ1-5,-,TRBV27,TGTGCCAGCAGATTTAGAGCTACCCTGGAGCCCCAGCATTTT,CASRFRATLEPQHF
-,TRBJ2-3,-,TRBV10-3,TGTGCCATCAAGAACGGGCCCAGGGGCGATACGCAGTATTTT,CAIKNGPRGDTQYF
TRBD2,TRBJ2-1,few,TRBV15,TGTGCCACCACCCCGAAGCGGGACTCCTACAATGAGCAGTTCTTC,CATTPKRDSYNEQFF
-,TRBJ2-5,-,TRBV5-4,TGTGCCAGCAGCCGACCCGGGGAACTGCGAGAGACCCAGTACTTC,CASSRPGELRETQYF
-,TRBJ2-7,-,TRBV28,TGTGCCAGCAGTTTATTGGGCCCCGACTACGAGCAGTACTTC,CASSLLGPDYEQYF
-,TRBJ1-2,-,TRBV18,TGTGCCAGCTCACCACGCGGCCAGCGGAATGGCTACACCTTC,CASSPRGQRNGYTF
TRBD1,TRBJ1-5,once,TRBV27,TGTGCCAGCACCCCGTTTGGGACAGGGGTCAATCAGCCCCAGCATTTT,CASTPFGTGVNQPQHF
-,TRBJ2-1,-,TRBV6-1,TGTGCCAGCCGCAGGTTTTACGATGAGCAGTTCTTC,CASRRFYDEQFF
-,TRBJ2-2,-,TRBV4-3,TGCGCCAGCAGCCAACTAGTCCCTCCCAACACCGGGGAGCTGTTTTTT,CASSQLVPPNTGELFF
-,TRBJ2-1,-,TRBV7-2,TGTGCCAGCAGCCGTAACTCATACAATGAGCAGTTCTTC,CASSRNSYNEQFF
-,TRBJ1-3,-,TRBV6-5,TGTGCCAGCAGTTACCAGCTCGAAAGCGCCATATATTTT,CASSYQLESAIYF
TRBD1,TRBJ2-2,-,TRBV27,TGTGCCAGCAGTTCCCGGACAGGGGCTTACACCGGGGAGCTGTTTTTT,CASSSRTGAYTGELFF
-,TRBJ2-5,-,TRBV28,TGTGCCAGCAGTTCGGCCCGGGGGATTGAAGAGACCCAGTACTTC,CASSSARGIEETQYF
TRBD2,TRBJ2-1,-,TRBV9,TGTGCCAGCAGCGTAGACGCGGGAGTTCGGAATGAGCAGTTCTTC,CASSVDAGVRNEQFF
-,TRBJ2-1,-,TRBV5-1,TGCGCCAGCAGCTTGCTGGGGCGAGGTGGTGAGCAGTTCTTC,CASSLLGRGGEQFF
-,TRBJ1-4,-,TRBV7-9,TGTGCCAGCAGCCCCCTTCAGAAATTGTTTTTT,CASSPLQKLFF
TRBD2,TRBJ2-2,few,TRBV5-1,TGCGCCAGCAGCTTGAACCTAGCGGGAGGAACGAACACCGGGGAGCTGTTTTTT,CASSLNLAGGTNTGELFF
-,TRBJ1-5,-,TRBV15,TGTGCCACCAGCAGAGATCGAGTCGGCAATCAGCCCCAGCATTTT,CATSRDRVGNQPQHF
TRBD1,TRBJ2-5,-,TRBV18,TGTGCCAGCACAAGAGACAGGGCGGGTATCGAGACCCAGTACTTC,CASTRDRAGIETQYF
TRBD2,TRBJ2-4,-,TRBV10-3,TGTGCCATCAGGGCCGGACTAGCGGGAGAGAACATTCAGTACTTC,CAIRAGLAGENIQYF
TRBD2,TRBJ2-3,-,TRBV9,TGTGCCAGCAGCGTCCTAGCGGACGGCACAGATACGCAGTATTTT,CASSVLADGTDTQYF